This T cell receptor (beta chain) is from a study of vaccination and CD4 T cells after COVID-19. Across the study: Overlapping spike pools from SARS-CoV-2 and HCoV-NL63, HCoV-OC43 and HCoV-229E served as culture stimuli. Notes on the study in general: Convalescent patients saw a median around 86% of their reactive clones show up only after vaccination. SARS-CoV-2-reactive clonotype medians increased from roughly 21 to 40, not significantly.

CD4+ T cells that had been cultured provided DNA sequenced with the Oncomine TCR Beta short-read assay. TCRdb re-analysed the PCR reads in MiXCR, keeping a single row per CDR3 protein. The sample lists about 20,000 distinct CDR3 sequences; around 50% were seen once. The trim removed 0 bases at V and 4 bases at J, leaving 16 bases unmatched. The CDR3 has 18 residues. From germline, CDR1 is DFQATT and CDR2 SNEGSKA (reference sequence). Treatment denoted: roughly 10-day PBMC culture with coronavirus spike peptide pools or control peptides (ViraFEST assay). IL-2 (about 10 IU/ml) and peptide pools (roughly 10 ug/ml) were added to cultures of around 2.1 million PBMCs per well. Comment on this clonotype: The antigen is unknown.

The clonotype was recovered from a human donor who had recovered from COVID-19. The rearrangement uses TRBV20-1 and TRBJ2-7; 9 bases are a match to TRBD1. Sequenced: CD4+ T cells from blood, cultured in vitro. The CDR3, as DNA: TGCAGTGCTAGAGATCGGCTCAGAGGGACAGGGAGGATGTACGAGCAGTACTTC. Translated, it gives CSARDRLRGTGRMYEQYF.